The text below deals with one TCR beta chain. This clone was observed a handful of times. This clone's antigen is unknown. There are no base qualities to consult, and no much larger clone falls within one base. The germline V gene provides CDR1 SGHVS and CDR2 FQNEAQ. Deletion took 10 bases off V and 5 bases off J, with a span of 14 bases between the germline ends. From its cysteine to its phenylalanine, the CDR3 spans 12 amino acids. Only the CDR3 region is kept as DNA, spanning 36 bases read in frame from base 1. This sample was included in a study of cytomegalovirus exposure and HLA in healthy donors (dated by TCRdb to the late 2010s). Background on the whole study: In an earlier analysis of under 600 of the donors, 250 to 350 Gb of sequence data and 95 million to 130 million unique TCR beta sequences from roughly 190 million T cells were reported. About 280 gigabases of sequencing data and approximately 91 million unique TCR sequences made up an early release that covered nearly 650 HLA-typed donors. Of the approximately 400 genotyped donors, over 70% fell in the genetic ancestry cluster associated with self-reported Caucasian donors. The study aimed to test whether signatures of past pathogen exposure could be identified by cataloging public T cell receptors. The study profiled the T cell repertoires of approximately 700 subjects by immunosequencing and related them to cytomegalovirus serostatus. A separate validation cohort of 90 to 150 different subjects was used in addition to the 666-subject first cohort. High-throughput TCR immunosequencing, statistical association of individual TCRs with disease status, and machine learning were combined to predict cytomegalovirus infection status. To study patterns of TCR occurrence, a later analysis re-analyzed previously published TCR beta repertoires from 650 to 750 donors and added high-resolution HLA genotyping. In the later analysis, no new phenotypic data were used to find candidate immune exposures; instead, reliance was placed on TCR beta sequences and their occurrence across donors. To decide whether each TCR beta V gene segment behaved as functional or pseudogenic, an earlier analysis of some 600 of the donors relied on high-throughput TCR beta sequencing. Donor age, sex, ethnicity and CMV serostatus were collected together with the repertoire data. A later genetic analysis used genome-wide SNP genotypes for about 55% of the 666 donors, treating that subset as a discovery cohort. Every repertoire in the discovery cohort had been generated on one and the same sequencing platform. Both class I and class II loci were covered by HLA typing, at four-digit resolution. Typing coverage differed by locus: A, B, C, DRB1 and DQB1 were typed in about 629-640 donors, DQA1 in roughly 500, DPA1 in 606, and DPB1 in roughly 470. Roughly five DR-DQ haplotypes were handled as single units for association and clustering because linkage in the cohort was strong. On average, 235,054 unique TCR beta nucleotide sequences were sequenced per donor among some 420 genotyped donors of the cohort, with roughly 18% of those sequences being non-productive.

The cohort was made up of about 670 healthy bone marrow donors. All cohort members were sampled while nominally healthy, although unrecorded immune exposures were likely present. The donor tested CMV seronegative and was one of the 352 seronegative cohort members. A peripheral blood sample was collected from each donor, and TCR beta sequencing was performed on peripheral blood mononuclear cells. The Qiagen DNeasy Blood Extraction Kit was used to extract genomic DNA from the blood cell samples. Libraries were made using the immunoSEQ multiplex PCR assay. A mixture of 60 forward primers for TCR Vbeta segments and 13 reverse primers for TCR Jbeta segments was used in the multiplex PCR. A multiplex PCR assay on genomic DNA amplified the CDR3 region of rearranged TCR beta genes. The amplified TCR beta libraries were sequenced on the Illumina HiSeq System as 87-base-pair reads. The original pipeline was this. Across the 500 to 700 repertoires, a later analysis counted 80 million or so unique TCR beta chains, some 11 million of which were shared by at least two donors. Raw reads were error-corrected and collapsed into unique sequences by a nearest-neighbor algorithm in which closely related sequences were merged to remove PCR and sequencing errors. V, D and J gene segments were assigned by aligning CDR3 sequences to IMGT reference sequences. For a sequence to be retained, at least a six-nucleotide match to both a V gene segment and a J gene segment was required. Rearrangements were called productive when the CDR3 lacked stop codons and stayed in frame with V and J; all others were non-productive. Following IMGT convention, CDR3 was defined as the stretch from the second conserved V-encoded cysteine to the conserved J-encoded phenylalanine. The earlier analysis of more than 450 of the donors excluded sequences that lacked an unambiguous match to a single V gene segment. In an earlier analysis of 587 of the donors, a V segment was called functional when productive rearrangements were above 56.7%, and segregating when the standard deviation between donors exceeded 5%. A statistical classification framework was built for diagnosing cytomegalovirus status from the catalog of TCR beta chain sequences. In a later analysis, TCR nucleotide sequences were compared against IMGT/GENE-DB human TR gene sequences so that V and J genes could be assigned. Using the TCRdist pipeline, a later analysis assigned CDR3 sequences along with most-parsimonious VDJ recombination scenarios. In a later analysis, every TCR beta chain was defined by the combination of its CDR3 amino acid sequence and its V-gene family, and reads without a unique V-gene family were dropped. To address suspected cross-contamination and a sequencing artifact, a later analysis removed a few hundred highly shared, low-generation-probability nucleotide sequences. A later analysis calculated a clonal expansion index for each public chain from normalized within-repertoire ranks of inferred template counts. A later analysis computed generation probabilities with a VDJ recombination model fitted to out-of-frame rearrangements, and checked the results against IGoR. Hypergeometric tests were used in a later analysis to score TCR-TCR, TCR-HLA and TCR-CMV co-occurrence, with a repertoire-size bias correction applied to the TCR pairs. False discovery rates were estimated in a later analysis by permuting HLA or CMV assignments 20 times. A later analysis grouped co-occurring TCRs with DBSCAN, adding TCRdist sequence similarity when clustering within HLA-allele-positive subsets. Repertoires with fewer than 30,000 or more than 120,000 public chains were left out of co-occurrence clustering, as were about 5 repertoires with anomalous nucleotide sharing. The clones in this table, taken by TCRdb from immuneACCESS, are in-frame only. Not every clone is retained; where verified, under half of the shortfall comes from an unresolved V gene, and the cause of the rest is unknown. D and trimming come from the DNA, and the V and J calls and clone size come from that table. The sample yields some 180,000 clones; over 65% were counted once. The top ten hold around 1.5% of the sample.

Beyond this particular receptor, the publication reports: Three of the identified cytomegalovirus-associated TCR beta chains were confirmed in vitro to be specific for cytomegalovirus antigens. In the study, 150 to 200 TCR beta chains were listed as associated with cytomegalovirus. An earlier analysis of around 540 of the donors showed that most TCR beta V segments appeared in productive rearrangements either about 87% or about 30% of the time, which broadly matched IMGT annotations. According to a later analysis, most CMV-associated TCR beta chains appeared to be HLA-restricted, and the HLA associations seemed to be driven largely by CMV exposure. The authors suggested that the approach could potentially be extended to other disease states and immunological phenotypes. Because counts were too low, around 17 rarely observed V segments, including chromosome 9 orphons, were left out of the earlier analysis of a few hundred of the donors. Several of the top co-occurrence clusters appeared to be linked to parvovirus B19, influenza, CMV and Epstein-Barr virus, according to a later analysis. Some IMGT-functional V segments, including TRBV6-2 and TRBV6-3, could not be distinguished by the 87-base-pair reads and were therefore excluded. When HLA alleles, especially DR and DQ, strongly co-occurred, attributing TCR associations to individual alleles was difficult. A later genetic analysis associated a missense DCLRE1C variant with V-gene and J-gene trimming of TCR beta chains, and an independent cohort replicated the association. A further reported finding was that TCR beta sequences accurately predicted the HLA-A and HLA-B alleles for most subjects in the first cohort. Compared with equally common non-associated chains, HLA-associated TCR beta chains in a later analysis were more clonally expanded and had lower generation probabilities. Because HLA typing was missing for some donors at each locus, association tests included only the typed subset. According to a later analysis, TCR association rates differed among HLA loci, with DRB1 alleles showing the most associated TCRs and HLA-C alleles showing the fewest. Compared with the roughly 720-donor mean, donors in an Asian-associated ancestry cluster had fewer N-insertions in productive TCRs, according to a later genetic analysis. The classifier was reported to diagnose cytomegalovirus status with high specificity and sensitivity in both the original and validation cohorts. A later analysis associated about 17,000 TCR beta sequences with specific HLA alleles at a false discovery rate of 0.05. Linkage disequilibrium might explain the correlated functional status among segregating V segments, but an unknown experimental factor could not be ruled out. Only TCR beta chains were sequenced in this cohort, and the absence of alpha or paired-chain data limited detectable features. Roughly uniform sequencing depth across donors was assumed in presence/absence analyses, although this assumption may not hold. A cluster of highly shared sequence variants was judged likely to be a technical artifact of the sequencing pipeline. While some public TCRs were present in many individuals, most TCR sequences turned up only very rarely across donors. CMV serostatus was the only immune exposure information available for the cohort.

The specimen was PBMCs. The V and J genes are TRBV7-8 and TRBJ2-5, with TRBD1 tentatively as D gene (5 bases match). The receptor comes from a young man in good health and CMV-seronegative. The CDR3 region: CATVDTGETQYF. The nucleotides are TGTGCCACCGTGGACACTGGGGAGACCCAGTACTTC.